The rows below give T cell receptor beta chains drawn from one sample of a study of OX40 agonist ivuxolimab in advanced cancers. Using immunoSEQ multiplex PCR, the repertoire was profiled, and TCRdb retains in-frame clones only, with some absent. The data show tens of thousands of clones, about 83% seen once. Here the sequenced sample was CD4+ or CD8+ T cells sorted from blood, taken in a trial of the OX40 agonist ivuxolimab. These receptors were taken from an adult with an advanced solid tumor such as melanoma, head and neck, liver or kidney cancer. Each CDR3 is given with its conserved first and last residue. The D gene is left open where the match is weak. Only some rows state a clone size, as once, few, many or a class for expanded clones.

size: -
J: TRBJ2-7
V: TRBV19
D: -
length: 13
CDR3: CASSIGHYYEQYF
DNA: TGTGCCAGTAGTATTGGACACTACTACGAGCAGTACTTC

size: -
J: TRBJ2-1
V: TRBV5-4
D: TRBD2
length: 14
CDR3: CASGRREVSNEQFF
DNA: TGTGCCAGCGGGCGGCGGGAGGTCTCCAATGAGCAGTTCTTC

size: -
J: TRBJ2-3
V: TRBV15
D: TRBD2
length: 14
CDR3: CATSSDRGGGTQYF
DNA: TGTGCCACCAGCAGCGATCGGGGGGGAGGTACGCAGTATTTT

size: -
J: TRBJ2-3
V: TRBV14
D: -
length: 12
CDR3: CASSQVTDTQYF
DNA: TGTGCCAGCAGCCAAGTGACGGATACGCAGTATTTT

size: -
J: TRBJ2-5
V: TRBV25-1
D: -
length: 18
CDR3: CASSDPSYGGPRQGTQYF
DNA: TGTGCCAGCAGTGATCCCAGTTACGGGGGCCCCAGGCAAGGGACCCAGTACTTC

size: -
J: TRBJ2-7
V: TRBV27
D: -
length: 16
CDR3: CASSLGDPSLNYEQYF
DNA: TGTGCCAGCAGTTTAGGGGACCCTAGCCTCAACTACGAGCAGTACTTC

size: few
J: TRBJ1-1
V: TRBV27
D: -
length: 11
CDR3: CASSSPVGAFF
DNA: TGTGCCAGCAGTTCCCCGGTGGGAGCTTTCTTT

size: -
J: TRBJ2-1
V: TRBV30
D: -
length: 11
CDR3: CAWSLGNEQFF
DNA: TGTGCCTGGAGTTTAGGTAATGAGCAGTTCTTC

size: -
J: TRBJ1-6
V: TRBV19
D: -
length: 16
CDR3: CASRFVGTGRNSPLHF
DNA: TGTGCCAGTAGGTTTGTCGGCACGGGGAGGAATTCACCCCTCCACTTT

size: -
J: TRBJ2-2
V: TRBV2
D: TRBD1
length: 15
CDR3: CASSDWTGGTGELFF
DNA: TGTGCCAGCAGTGATTGGACAGGGGGCACCGGGGAGCTGTTTTTT

size: -
J: TRBJ2-5
V: TRBV7-9
D: TRBD2
length: 15
CDR3: CASSQAGGYGETQYF
DNA: TGTGCCAGCAGCCAGGCGGGAGGGTACGGAGAGACCCAGTACTTC

size: -
J: TRBJ2-7
V: TRBV6-1
D: TRBD1
length: 15
CDR3: CASSTPGQGIYEQYF
DNA: TGTGCCAGCAGTACTCCGGGACAGGGAATCTACGAGCAGTACTTC

size: -
J: TRBJ2-3
V: TRBV2
D: -
length: 15
CDR3: CASSEFQGSTDTQYF
DNA: TGTGCCAGCAGTGAATTCCAGGGATCCACAGATACGCAGTATTTT

size: -
J: TRBJ1-1
V: TRBV7-9
D: -
length: 14
CDR3: CASSFRQGNTEAFF
DNA: TGTGCCAGCAGCTTTCGGCAGGGAAATACTGAAGCTTTCTTT

size: once
J: TRBJ2-1
V: TRBV6-6
D: TRBD2
length: 13
CDR3: CASSGLAHNEQFF
DNA: TGTGCCAGCAGTGGACTAGCCCACAATGAGCAGTTCTTC

size: once
J: TRBJ2-2
V: TRBV5-1
D: TRBD1
length: 15
CDR3: CASRTGTGNTGELFF
DNA: TGCGCCAGCCGTACCGGGACAGGGAACACCGGGGAGCTGTTTTTT

size: -
J: TRBJ2-7
V: TRBV7-9
D: -
length: 14
CDR3: CASSQEGSVGEQYF
DNA: TGTGCCAGCAGCCAAGAGGGATCCGTGGGCGAGCAGTACTTC

size: -
J: TRBJ2-1
V: TRBV25-1
D: -
length: 10
CDR3: CASMGSRAFF
DNA: TGTGCCAGCATGGGGAGCAGGGCGTTCTTC

size: few
J: TRBJ1-6
V: TRBV10-2
D: -
length: 12
CDR3: CASSEGGSPLHF
DNA: TGCGCCAGCAGTGAGGGCGGTTCACCCCTCCACTTT

size: -
J: TRBJ2-3
V: TRBV29-1
D: -
length: 14
CDR3: CSVAWVRSTGTQYF
DNA: TGCAGCGTTGCTTGGGTCAGAAGCACAGGTACGCAGTATTTT

size: -
J: TRBJ1-5
V: TRBV28
D: -
length: 15
CDR3: CASSVQPYSNQPQHF
DNA: TGTGCCAGCAGTGTTCAGCCTTATAGCAATCAGCCCCAGCATTTT

size: -
J: TRBJ2-3
V: TRBV28
D: -
length: 12
CDR3: CASKRRGATQYF
DNA: TGTGCCAGCAAACGGAGGGGAGCTACGCAGTATTTT

size: -
J: TRBJ2-7
V: TRBV11-3
D: -
length: 15
CDR3: CASSLGSAQGYEQYF
DNA: TGTGCCAGCAGCTTAGGCAGTGCTCAGGGCTACGAGCAGTACTTC

size: -
J: TRBJ2-3
V: TRBV9
D: TRBD2
length: 18
CDR3: CASSVEDPLLAGEDTQYF
DNA: TGTGCCAGCAGCGTAGAAGACCCGCTTCTAGCGGGGGAGGATACGCAGTATTTT

size: -
J: TRBJ1-3
V: TRBV10-3
D: -
length: 16
CDR3: CAISESSPLRGNTIYF
DNA: TGTGCCATCAGTGAGTCTTCGCCTTTGCGGGGAAACACCATATATTTT

size: -
J: TRBJ1-4
V: TRBV21-1
D: -
length: 15
CDR3: CASSKVSGPAEKLFF
DNA: TGTGCCAGCAGCAAAGTCTCCGGTCCGGCTGAAAAACTGTTTTTT

size: few
J: TRBJ1-1
V: TRBV4-1
D: TRBD1
length: 15
CDR3: CASSRRQGLNTEAFF
DNA: TGCGCCAGCAGCCGCAGACAGGGACTGAACACTGAAGCTTTCTTT

size: -
J: TRBJ1-6
V: TRBV23-1
D: -
length: 14
CDR3: CASSQAQSDSPLHF
DNA: TGCGCCAGCAGTCAGGCACAGTCAGATTCACCCCTCCACTTT

size: few
J: TRBJ1-1
V: TRBV6-5
D: TRBD1
length: 16
CDR3: CASSYWGGTGGTEAFF
DNA: TGTGCCAGCAGTTACTGGGGTGGGACAGGGGGGACTGAAGCTTTCTTT

size: -
J: TRBJ2-1
V: TRBV4-1
D: -
length: 16
CDR3: CASSRSGQGNGNEQFF
DNA: TGCGCCAGCAGCCGGAGTGGGCAGGGGAACGGGAATGAGCAGTTCTTC

size: -
J: TRBJ2-5
V: TRBV5-4
D: -
length: 11
CDR3: CASSFRETQYF
DNA: TGTGCCAGCAGCTTTCGGGAGACCCAGTACTTC

size: -
J: TRBJ2-5
V: TRBV5-4
D: TRBD2
length: 13
CDR3: CASSPGGQETQYF
DNA: TGTGCCAGCAGCCCGGGAGGGCAAGAGACCCAGTACTTC

size: -
J: TRBJ2-7
V: TRBV5-1
D: -
length: 14
CDR3: CASSWGLRGDEQYF
DNA: TGCGCCAGCAGCTGGGGCCTCAGAGGGGACGAGCAGTACTTC

size: -
J: TRBJ1-1
V: TRBV11-2
D: -
length: 13
CDR3: CASSARVNTEAFF
DNA: TGTGCCAGCAGCGCCCGGGTGAACACTGAAGCTTTCTTT

size: -
J: TRBJ1-2
V: TRBV4-1
D: -
length: 13
CDR3: CASRSRGGYGYTF
DNA: TGCGCCAGCAGGTCCAGGGGCGGCTATGGCTACACCTTC

size: -
J: TRBJ1-5
V: TRBV2
D: -
length: 13
CDR3: CASSQQEYQPQHF
DNA: TGTGCCAGCAGCCAACAGGAATACCAGCCCCAGCATTTT

size: once
J: TRBJ2-1
V: TRBV30
D: -
length: 12
CDR3: CAWSGPYNEQFF
DNA: TGTGCCTGGAGTGGGCCCTACAATGAGCAGTTCTTC

size: -
J: TRBJ2-3
V: TRBV28
D: -
length: 15
CDR3: CASSLGGGSLRAQYF
DNA: TGTGCCAGCAGTTTAGGTGGGGGGAGCTTACGAGCGCAGTATTTT

size: -
J: TRBJ2-5
V: TRBV6-5
D: -
length: 15
CDR3: CASSYVAGEQETQYF
DNA: TGTGCCAGCAGTTACGTTGCAGGGGAACAAGAGACCCAGTACTTC

size: -
J: TRBJ1-6
V: TRBV7-3
D: -
length: 15
CDR3: CASSLGRSNNSPLHF
DNA: TGTGCCAGCAGCTTAGGTCGGTCAAATAATTCACCCCTCCACTTT

size: -
J: TRBJ1-2
V: TRBV7-8
D: -
length: 14
CDR3: CASSLAGLGYGYTF
DNA: TGTGCCAGCAGCTTAGCCGGCCTAGGATATGGCTACACCTTC

size: -
J: TRBJ1-2
V: TRBV2
D: -
length: 12
CDR3: CASRTDRSGYTF
DNA: TGTGCCAGCAGAACTGACAGGAGCGGCTACACCTTC

size: -
J: TRBJ2-4
V: TRBV13
D: -
length: 14
CDR3: CASSHGFAKNIQYF
DNA: TGTGCCAGCAGCCACGGCTTTGCCAAAAACATTCAGTACTTC

size: -
J: TRBJ1-4
V: TRBV29-1
D: -
length: 12
CDR3: CSAVGVGEKLFF
DNA: TGCAGCGCGGTGGGGGTTGGTGAAAAACTGTTTTTT

size: -
J: TRBJ1-2
V: TRBV19
D: TRBD1
length: 15
CDR3: CASSNGGRGLSGYTF
DNA: TGTGCCAGTAGTAATGGTGGCAGGGGGCTGTCTGGCTACACCTTC

size: -
J: TRBJ2-5
V: TRBV6-1
D: TRBD1
length: 13
CDR3: CASRGQYGETQYF
DNA: TGTGCCAGCAGGGGACAGTATGGAGAGACCCAGTACTTC

size: -
J: TRBJ2-1
V: TRBV6-1
D: -
length: 14
CDR3: CASSDRPDNNEQFF
DNA: TGTGCCAGCAGTGATCGTCCGGATAACAATGAGCAGTTCTTC

size: -
J: TRBJ2-5
V: TRBV4-1
D: -
length: 14
CDR3: CASSQSVGLETQYF
DNA: TGCGCCAGCAGCCAATCGGTAGGGTTAGAGACCCAGTACTTC

size: -
J: TRBJ1-2
V: TRBV11-2
D: -
length: 15
CDR3: CASSPLRSSNYGYTF
DNA: TGTGCCAGCAGCCCACTAAGAAGCTCTAACTATGGCTACACCTTC

size: -
J: TRBJ2-2
V: TRBV10-1
D: TRBD2
length: 17
CDR3: CASSQSSTSGPFGELFF
DNA: TGCGCCAGCAGTCAATCATCGACTAGCGGACCCTTCGGGGAGCTGTTTTTT

size: -
J: TRBJ2-2
V: TRBV21-1
D: -
length: 21
CDR3: CASSKACVPTRTGTNTGELFF
DNA: TGTGCCAGCAGCAAAGCGTGCGTCCCCACTCGGACAGGGACGAACACCGGGGAGCTGTTTTTT

size: -
J: TRBJ1-2
V: TRBV14
D: TRBD1
length: 17
CDR3: CASSQDPRTGETGGYTF
DNA: TGTGCCAGCAGCCAAGATCCCCGGACAGGCGAGACGGGTGGCTACACCTTC

size: -
J: TRBJ2-3
V: TRBV11-2
D: -
length: 14
CDR3: CASSLGGGTDTQYF
DNA: TGTGCCAGCAGCTTAGGGGGGGGCACAGATACGCAGTATTTT

size: -
J: TRBJ2-7
V: TRBV5-6
D: -
length: 12
CDR3: CASAQGGGEQYF
DNA: TGTGCCAGCGCGCAGGGGGGAGGCGAGCAGTACTTC

size: -
J: TRBJ1-1
V: TRBV28
D: TRBD1
length: 13
CDR3: CASSSRGQIEAFF
DNA: TGTGCCAGCAGTTCCAGGGGACAGATCGAAGCTTTCTTT

size: -
J: TRBJ1-1
V: TRBV7-8
D: TRBD1
length: 15
CDR3: CASSGGTGGNTEAFF
DNA: TGTGCCAGCAGCGGGGGGACAGGGGGCAATACTGAAGCTTTCTTT

size: -
J: TRBJ2-7
V: TRBV6-7
D: -
length: 18
CDR3: CASSCPRLGSKATYEQYF
DNA: TGTGCCAGCAGTTGCCCCCGTTTGGGGTCCAAGGCTACCTACGAGCAGTACTTC